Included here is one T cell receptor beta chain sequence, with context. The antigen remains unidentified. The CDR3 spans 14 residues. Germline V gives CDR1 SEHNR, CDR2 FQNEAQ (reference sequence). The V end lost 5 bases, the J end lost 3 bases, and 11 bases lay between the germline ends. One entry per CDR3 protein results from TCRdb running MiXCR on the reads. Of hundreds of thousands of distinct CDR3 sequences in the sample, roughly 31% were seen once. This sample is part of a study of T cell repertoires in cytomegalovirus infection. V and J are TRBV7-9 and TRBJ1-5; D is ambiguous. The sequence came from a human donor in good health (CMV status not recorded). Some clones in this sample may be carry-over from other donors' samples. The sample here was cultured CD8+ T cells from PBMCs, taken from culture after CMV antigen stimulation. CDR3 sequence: CASSPPGHNQPQHF. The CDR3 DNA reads TGTGCCAGCAGCCCCCCCGGTCACAATCAGCCCCAGCATTTT.